This T cell receptor (beta chain) was captured by sequencing in a study of blood T cell repertoires in COVID-19. Sequencing used immunoSEQ multiplex PCR; TCRdb keeps in-frame clones, though not all of them. The table shows about 200,000 clones, with 75% to 90% occurring only once. With 6 bases clipped from V and 5 bases from J, the junction kept 4 bases outside the gene matches. CDR1 and CDR2 (germline): SNHLY, FYNNEI. The CDR3 is 14 residues long. The source is a man in his sixties with acute or convalescent COVID-19. J is TRBJ1-6 and V is TRBV2; 7 bases map to TRBD1. The material sequenced was peripheral blood. The CDR3 loop reads CASSQGGDNSPLHF. The CDR3 bases are TGTGCCAGCAGCCAGGGGGGCGATAATTCACCCCTCCACTTT.